A single sample gave rise to the 23 T cell receptor beta chains below, sequenced in a study of control samples from healthy donors and cancer patients. The method was immunoSEQ multiplex PCR; TCRdb's version includes in-frame clones alone and lacks a portion of them. The sample shows approximately 120,000 clones, around 87% of them seen only once. The sequenced sample was blood. The origin of the receptors is a man between 60 and 70 years old in good health.

V and J are TRBV7-8 and TRBJ1-2; a possible D gene is TRBD1 (5 bases). Germline CDR1 is SGHVS and CDR2 is FQNEAQ. The CDR3 consists of 14 residues. Trimming pared 5 bases from V and 2 bases from J, leaving 12 bases between. CDR3 DNA sequence: TGTGCCAGCAGCCCTTTGACAGTCAACTATGGCTACACCTTC. Protein product: CASSPLTVNYGYTF.

This rearrangement joins TRBV11-3 to TRBJ2-7; 10 bases are shared with TRBD2. Per the germline V gene, CDR1 is SGHNT and CDR2 is YENEEA. This CDR3 has 16 amino acids. V shed 5 bases, J shed 5 bases, and the junction held 12 bases outside the gene matches. The CDR3 DNA reads TGTGCCAGCAGCCCACCCCAGCGGGGGGGCGATCACGAGCAGTACTTC. Its translation: CASSPPQRGGDHEQYF.

The gene calls are TRBV6-5 and TRBJ2-7, with 7 nucleotides matching TRBD2. The germline V gene has CDR1 MNHEY and CDR2 SVGAGI. Unmatched junction bases numbered 11, after V lost 7 bases and J lost 5 bases. This CDR3 is built from 14 residues. This CDR3 reads CASIHRGDVNEQYF. The CDR3 coding sequence is TGTGCCAGCATCCACCGGGGGGACGTGAACGAGCAGTACTTC.

This clone was observed once. The chain combines TRBV18 with TRBJ2-7; 10 nucleotides line up with TRBD1. This CDR3 is built from 13 residues. V lost 4 bases to trimming and J lost 3 bases; unmatched junction nucleotides: 0. Germline CDR1 and CDR2: KGHSH and LQKENI. CDR3 in DNA: TGTGCCAGCTCACGGGACAGGGGCTACGAGCAGTACTTC. This gives the protein CASSRDRGYEQYF.

The CDR3: CASSLLGSGSVDEQYF. Written as DNA, the CDR3 is TGTGCCAGCAGTTTACTTGGGTCAGGGAGTGTCGACGAGCAGTACTTC. The rearrangement links TRBV28 to TRBJ2-7; D might be TRBD1 or TRBD2, each matching 5 bases. Germline V lookup: CDR1 MDHEN, CDR2 SYDVKM. This CDR3 is 16 amino acids long. V dropped 2 bases and J dropped 5 bases, with 19 bases sitting between them.

J is TRBJ1-5 and V is TRBV27; no firm D call. This CDR3 has 14 amino acids. V dropped 3 bases and J dropped 3 bases, with 9 bases sitting between them. CDR1 is MNHEY, CDR2 SMNVEV, per germline (reference sequence). CDR3 nucleotides: TGTGCCAGCAGTTTCCAAGGGTACAATCAGCCCCAGCATTTT. Its translation is CASSFQGYNQPQHF.

This rearrangement joins TRBV5-1 to TRBJ1-2, with 8 bases lining up with TRBD1. Losses at the gene ends were 4 bases for V and 2 bases for J; bases not matched to a gene: 13. The germline V gene encodes CDR1 SGHRS and CDR2 YFSETQ. This CDR3 is 17 amino acids long. The CDR3 region is CASSPTGQGAFNYGYTF. The CDR3 nucleotides are TGCGCCAGCAGCCCCACCGGACAGGGAGCCTTCAACTATGGCTACACCTTC.

This chain links TRBV5-1 with TRBJ1-1, with 9 bases matching TRBD1. V dropped 6 bases and J dropped 3; count of bases not matched to a gene: 6. CDR1 is SGHRS, CDR2 YFSETQ, per germline. The CDR3 length is 14 residues. The CDR3 protein is CASKTGGIHTEAFF. The CDR3 coding sequence is TGCGCCAGCAAGACAGGGGGTATCCACACTGAAGCTTTCTTT.

The genes are TRBV5-1 and TRBJ1-6; possible D gene TRBD1, 6 bases. Germline-derived CDR1 and CDR2 are SGHRS and YFSETQ. Trimming removed 7 bases at V and 8 bases at J, with 19 bases between. The CDR3 has 15 residues. The CDR3 coding sequence is TGCGCCAGCGCTGTGTGGGGACAACGGGATTCACCCCTCCACTTT. This translates into CASAVWGQRDSPLHF.

The V call is TRBV7-8, the J call TRBJ1-2, with D unclear. In germline, CDR1 is SGHVS, CDR2 FQNEAQ. The CDR3 has 14 residues. The V end was cut by 5 bases, the J end by 5 bases, with 15 bases between. The CDR3 here is CASSLLEGGYGYTF. The DNA for the CDR3 is TGTGCCAGCAGCCTCCTGGAGGGAGGATATGGCTACACCTTC.

This rearrangement joins TRBV2 to TRBJ1-5; no definite D call. The V end lost 2 bases, the J end lost 0 bases, and 11 bases lay between the germline ends. CDR3 size: 16 residues. Germline V gives CDR1 SNHLY, CDR2 FYNNEI. Here the CDR3 reads CASSELRSVSNQPQHF. The DNA for the CDR3 is TGTGCCAGCAGTGAATTAAGGTCAGTTAGCAATCAGCCCCAGCATTTT.

The chain carries TRBV18 and TRBJ1-1; D gene uncertain. Trimming took 6 bases from V and 1 from J, leaving 12 bases between them. Germline V gives CDR1 KGHSH, CDR2 LQKENI. The CDR3 spans 14 residues. The CDR3 DNA reads TGTGCCAGCTCGCGGCAGGAGAAGAACACTGAAGCTTTCTTT. This codes for CASSRQEKNTEAFF. Full variable domain (rest looked up from reference TRBV18 and TRBJ1-1): NAGVMQNPRHLVRRRGQEARLRCSPMKGHSHVYWYRQLPEEGLKFMVYLQKENIIDESGMPKERFSAEFPKEGPSILRIQQVVRGDSAAYFCASSRQEKNTEAFFGQGTRLTVV.

The gene calls are TRBV11-2 and TRBJ2-7; no firm D call. The CDR3 runs 14 residues. Per germline, CDR1 SGHAT and CDR2 FQNNGV. V shed 1 base and J shed 3 bases, with 10 bases lying between them. CDR3 DNA sequence: TGTGCCAGCAGCTTAGCACAGCTAATCTACGAGCAGTACTTC. Translating it yields CASSLAQLIYEQYF.

The rearrangement joins TRBV19 to TRBJ2-1, with TRBD2 matching 9 bases. J gave up 12 bases and V 5 bases, and 17 bases lay outside the gene matches. Per the germline V gene, CDR1 is LNHDA and CDR2 is SQIVND (reference sequence). The CDR3 has 16 residues. CDR3: CASSWFSGGTKVGQFF. The CDR3 bases are TGTGCCAGTAGTTGGTTTAGCGGGGGAACCAAGGTCGGGCAGTTCTTC.

This clone was found a few times. The chain is built from TRBV27 and TRBJ1-4; 8 bases match TRBD1. The CDR3 consists of 14 residues. V dropped 6 bases and J dropped 7; count of bases not matched to a gene: 7. Germline CDR1 and CDR2: MNHEY and SMNVEV (reference sequence). In DNA, the CDR3 is TGTGCCAGCAGGTTACAGGGGGACGGTGAAAAACTGTTTTTT. This translates into CASRLQGDGEKLFF. Filled out from reference TRBV27 and TRBJ1-4, the complete variable domain reads EAQVTQNPRYLITVTGKKLTVTCSQNMNHEYMSWYRQDPGLGLRQIYYSMNVEVTDKGDVPEGYKVSRKEKRNFPLILESPSPNQTSLYFCASRLQGDGEKLFFGSGTQLSVL.

The genes are TRBV5-6 and TRBJ2-2; D is unresolved. The CDR3 contains 14 residues. V was cut by 1 base and J by 3 bases, with 7 bases left in between. Germline CDR1 and CDR2: SGHDT and YYEEEE. The CDR3 spells CASSLMGYTGELFF. The CDR3 DNA reads TGTGCCAGCAGCTTGATGGGATACACCGGGGAGCTGTTTTTT.

The chain couples TRBV28 to TRBJ1-2, with 9 bases that match TRBD1. The CDR3 is made up of 14 amino acids. Germline-derived CDR1 and CDR2 are MDHEN and SYDVKM. Losses at the gene ends were 1 base for V and 5 bases for J; bases not matched to a gene: 2. CDR3 amino acids: CASSLLTGGYGYTF. CDR3 sequence (DNA): TGTGCCAGCAGTTTATTGACAGGGGGGTATGGCTACACCTTC.

The chain combines TRBV28 with TRBJ2-3; D ambiguous. The CDR3 extends over 11 amino acids. V was trimmed by 8 bases and J by 4 bases, leaving 7 bases between them. Germline CDR1 and CDR2: MDHEN and SYDVKM. This CDR3 is CASRGADTQYF. The CDR3 DNA sequence: TGTGCCAGCCGTGGGGCAGATACGCAGTATTTT.

The chain joins TRBV28 to TRBJ2-7; no reliable D call. V was trimmed by 3 bases and J by 0 bases, leaving 9 bases between them. CDR3 length equals 14 residues. Germline CDR1 and CDR2: MDHEN and SYDVKM. CDR3 in DNA: TGTGCCAGCAGTTTGACTGAGAGCTCCTACGAGCAGTACTTC. It encodes CASSLTESSYEQYF.

This sequence joins TRBV12-3 or TRBV12-4 and TRBJ2-1; D unclear. V lost 7 bases, J lost 12 bases, and 16 bases lay in between. The CDR3 totals 12 residues. CDR3 sequence: CASIQAGAGQFF. CDR3 DNA sequence: TGTGCCAGCATTCAGGCAGGAGCCGGGCAGTTCTTC.

CDR3 protein: CASSPKGTGSEQYF. Written as DNA, the CDR3 is TGTGCCAGCTCACCAAAAGGGACAGGGAGCGAGCAGTACTTC. V is TRBV18 and J is TRBJ2-7, with 9 bases aligning to TRBD1. Losses at the gene ends were 2 bases for V and 6 bases for J; bases not matched to a gene: 5. The CDR3 is 14 residues long. Germline assignment: CDR1 KGHSH and CDR2 LQKENI.

The gene calls are TRBV6-2 or TRBV6-3 and TRBJ2-3, with 9 bases aligning to TRBD2. The CDR3 has 17 amino acids. Germline lookup yields CDR1 MNHEY and CDR2 SVGEGT. The junction had 13 bases not matched to a gene; V was cut back by 7 bases and J by 2 bases. The CDR3 coding sequence is TGTGCCAGCAACCCTTCGGCGGGGGGGGTTTTCACAGATACGCAGTATTTT. Translated: CASNPSAGGVFTDTQYF.

This rearrangement joins TRBV24-1 to TRBJ2-3, with 10 bases matching TRBD2. J lost 2 bases, V lost 2 bases, and 3 bases had no gene match. Per germline, CDR1 KGHDR and CDR2 SFDVKD. The CDR3 runs to 16 residues. The CDR3 nucleotides are TGTGCCACCAGTGATTCAGCGGGGGGGAACACAGATACGCAGTATTTT. Its protein product is CATSDSAGGNTDTQYF.